This TCR beta chain was captured in a study of tumor-infiltrating lymphocytes in oesophageal squamous cell carcinoma. The CDR3 contains 14 residues. J lost 5 bases, V lost 3 bases, and 6 bases had no gene match. The germline V gene encodes CDR1 SGHKS and CDR2 YYEKEE (reference sequence). TCRdb analysed the PCR reads with MiXCR anew, one entry per CDR3 protein. The data contain 3,000 to 4,000 distinct CDR3 sequences, over 15% of them seen just once; the ten biggest clones take up about a quarter. The table lists this clonotype with many counts. The receptor was isolated from a male donor with esophageal squamous cell carcinoma. The genes are TRBV5-5 and TRBJ1-1; 8 bases align to TRBD1. Sequenced: esophageal tumor tissue. The CDR3 loop is CASSSQGAWTEAFF. CDR3 nucleotides: TGTGCCAGCAGCTCTCAGGGGGCTTGGACTGAAGCTTTCTTT.